This entry is about one T cell receptor beta chain. Sequenced by immunoSEQ multiplex PCR; TCRdb stores in-frame clones only, minus some. The sample records tens of thousands of clones, 75% to 90% being singletons. Looked up from germline, CDR1 is SNHLY and CDR2 is FYNNEI. The CDR3 runs 18 residues. V lost 4 bases to trimming and J lost 5 bases, with 24 bases between them. This record belongs to a study of technical replicates of blood from several donors. The sequence was obtained from a human donor in good health. Some clones in this sample may be carry-over from other donors' samples. The sample was PBMCs. The chain employs TRBV2 and TRBJ2-4; maybe TRBD2 (6 bases). DNA for the CDR3: TGTGCCAGCAGTGTACCGCGGGGAATACTCCGGATGGAAAACATTCAGTACTTC. Amino acids: CASSVPRGILRMENIQYF.